The 28 T cell receptor beta chains below come from one sample, sequenced in a study of radiotherapy plus CTLA-4 blockade in lung cancer. TCRdb keeps only in-frame clones here, not all; method: immunoSEQ multiplex PCR. The sample lists 90,000 to 100,000 clones; 70% to 90% were seen once. Specimen: peripheral blood, collected from a patient treated with radiotherapy plus ipilimumab. These receptors were obtained from a human donor with non-small cell lung cancer that progressed on radiotherapy plus ipilimumab.

For this clone: The same CDR3 is also encoded by other DNA sequences in this sample. V and J are TRBV5-1 and TRBJ2-5; no firm D call. This CDR3 region has 11 residues. The germline V gene has CDR1 SGHRS and CDR2 YFSETQ. V shed 4 bases and J shed 3 bases, with 4 bases lying between them. The CDR3 reads CASSLKETQYF. The CDR3 nucleotides are TGCGCCAGCAGCCTCAAAGAGACCCAGTACTTC.

The chain recombines TRBV18 with TRBJ1-2, with 10 positions matching TRBD1. The germline V gene encodes CDR1 KGHSH and CDR2 LQKENI. J lost 4 bases, V lost 6 bases, and 26 bases had no gene match. This CDR3 has 21 amino acids. CDR3 protein: CASSSTLIPGQGSAPSYGYTF. Written as DNA, the CDR3 is TGTGCCAGCTCGTCCACGCTCATTCCGGGACAGGGGTCAGCGCCTTCCTATGGCTACACCTTC.

The chain recombines TRBV5-1 with TRBJ2-7, with D possibly being TRBD1 or TRBD2 (5 bases each). Trimming shortened V by 4 bases and J by 0 bases, and 11 bases separated the two germline ends. CDR1 SGHRS and CDR2 YFSETQ come from the germline V gene. This CDR3 has 14 residues. In DNA, the CDR3 is TGCGCCAGCAGCCCTAGGGACGGCTCCTACGAGCAGTACTTC. Amino acids: CASSPRDGSYEQYF.

This chain joins TRBV30 and TRBJ1-1, with 7 bases matching TRBD1. J gave up 7 bases and V 2 bases, and 7 bases lay outside the gene matches. Germline V gene lookup returns CDR1 GTSNPN and CDR2 SVGIG (reference sequence). The CDR3 runs 13 residues. As DNA, the CDR3 is TGTGCCTGGAGTTCAGGGGGGGGTGTTGAAGCTTTCTTT. Translating it yields CAWSSGGGVEAFF.

The chain has TRBV19 and TRBJ1-1; no reliable D call. Trimming stripped 1 base from V and 5 bases from J, with 17 bases between. Germline V gene data show CDR1 as LNHDA and CDR2 as SQIVND (reference sequence). This CDR3 contains 16 residues. In DNA form, the CDR3 reads TGTGCCAGTAGTATAGCTCCCAAAAGTCCCTTGACTGAAGCTTTCTTT. Translating gives CASSIAPKSPLTEAFF.

The chain recombines TRBV2 with TRBJ2-3; D remains ambiguous. CDR1 is SNHLY, CDR2 FYNNEI, per germline. The CDR3 is 10 residues long. Trimming left V 1 base short and J 7 bases short, with 0 bases between. CDR3 coding DNA: TGTGCCAGCAGTGAAGATACGCAGTATTTT. Protein sequence: CASSEDTQYF.

This chain joins TRBV19 and TRBJ1-3; the D gene is possibly TRBD1 (5 bases). Germline V gene data show CDR1 as LNHDA and CDR2 as SQIVND (reference sequence). The CDR3 runs to 15 residues. With 8 bases removed from V and 4 bases from J, the gap between germline ends came to 18 bases. The DNA of the CDR3 is TGTGCCAGTGGGGACCGGGGCAGTTCAGGAAACACCATATATTTT. Its protein product is CASGDRGSSGNTIYF.

CDR3 residues: CASSSSGRREETQYF. The CDR3, as DNA: TGCGCCAGCAGCTCTAGCGGGAGGCGTGAGGAGACCCAGTACTTC. This chain uses TRBV5-1 with TRBJ2-5, with TRBD2 identical over 11 bases. This CDR3 has 15 amino acids. With 3 bases clipped from V and 5 bases from J, the junction kept 6 bases outside the gene matches. Germline loops: CDR1 SGHRS, CDR2 YFSETQ. Filled out from reference TRBV5-1 and TRBJ2-5, the complete variable domain reads KAGVTQTPRYLIKTRGQQVTLSCSPISGHRSVSWYQQTPGQGLQFLFEYFSETQRNKGNFPGRFSGRQFSNSRSEMNVSTLELGDSALYLCASSSSGRREETQYFGPGTRLLVL.

This chain joins TRBV29-1 and TRBJ2-6, with D possibly being TRBD2 (5 bases). V was pared by 0 bases and J by 6 bases, with 12 bases between. The CDR3 covers 15 residues. The germline V gene encodes CDR1 SQVTM and CDR2 ANQGSEA. The CDR3 sequence: CSVEEGGSLANVLTF. The CDR3 nucleotides read TGCAGCGTTGAAGAAGGAGGTTCTTTGGCCAACGTCCTGACTTTC.

The V gene is TRBV9, the J gene TRBJ2-1, with TRBD2 matching over 7 bases. CDR3 size: 16 residues. The germline V gene encodes CDR1 SGDLS and CDR2 YYNGEE. The trim removed 0 bases at V and 9 bases at J, leaving 12 bases unmatched. The CDR3 coding sequence is TGTGCCAGCAGCGTAGATTCGGCGGGGGTCTTGAGTGAGCAGTTCTTC. Its translation is CASSVDSAGVLSEQFF.

The chain's CDR3 is CSAGSEQYF. CDR3 DNA sequence: TGCAGCGCAGGTTCTGAGCAGTACTTC. This chain connects TRBV29-1 to TRBJ2-7; D gene unclear. Germline loops: CDR1 SQVTM, CDR2 ANQGSEA. The CDR3 sequence is 9 residues long. V was shortened by 7 bases and J by 7 bases, with 8 bases between the two germline ends.

The J gene is TRBJ2-3, the V gene TRBV5-1; D is undetermined. This CDR3 has 13 amino acids. Trimming shortened V by 3 bases and J by 4 bases, and 9 bases separated the two germline ends. In germline, CDR1 is SGHRS, CDR2 YFSETQ. The CDR3 DNA is TGCGCCAGCAGCTGGATAGGAGCAGATACGCAGTATTTT. Translation: CASSWIGADTQYF.

The chain employs TRBV11-2 and TRBJ1-2; D may be TRBD1 (6 bases). CDR1 and CDR2 (germline): SGHAT, FQNNGV. This CDR3 has 15 amino acids. V gave up 5 bases and J gave up 1 base, with 14 bases separating them. CDR3 sequence reads: CASSQRQDLNYGYTF. CDR3 nucleotide sequence: TGTGCCAGCAGCCAACGACAGGACCTTAACTATGGCTACACCTTC.

The CDR3 DNA sequence: TGCGCCAGCAGCTTGAGCCAGGGGTATGGCTACACCTTC. This encodes CASSLSQGYGYTF. The chain couples TRBV5-1 to TRBJ1-2; D is perhaps TRBD1 (6 bases). Per the germline V gene, CDR1 is SGHRS and CDR2 is YFSETQ. CDR3 length: 13 amino acids. V shed 1 base and J shed 5 bases, with 9 bases lying between them.

In nucleotides, the CDR3 is TGTGCCAGCAGTTACGGAGACAGGGAGTACGAGCAGTACTTC. Its translation: CASSYGDREYEQYF. This chain joins TRBV6-6 and TRBJ2-7; 7 nucleotides align to TRBD1. After removal of 2 bases from V and 4 bases from J, the junction contained 5 bases not matched to a gene. Germline assignment: CDR1 MNHNY and CDR2 SVGAGI (reference sequence). CDR3 length: 14 amino acids.

This clone was observed a handful of times. This sequence joins TRBV6-5 and TRBJ2-1; D remains unclear. The CDR3 has 14 amino acids. CDR1 and CDR2 (germline): MNHEY, SVGAGI. V shed 5 bases and J shed 7 bases, with 15 bases lying between them. The CDR3 loop is CASSINNWANEQFF. The CDR3 DNA sequence: TGTGCCAGCAGTATAAATAATTGGGCAAATGAGCAGTTCTTC.

The chain joins TRBV7-6 to TRBJ2-5; no definite D call. The CDR3 length is 14 residues. Germline V gene data show CDR1 as SGHVS and CDR2 as FNYEAQ. V was clipped by 4 bases and J by 1 base, with 10 bases between them. CDR3 DNA sequence: TGTGCCAGCAGCTCAGGAGCAGCCCAAGAGACCCAGTACTTC. As protein: CASSSGAAQETQYF.

This chain links TRBV15 with TRBJ1-5, with D tentatively TRBD1 (6 bases). Trimming cost V 7 bases and J 5 bases, with 12 bases left between them. The CDR3 totals 13 residues. Germline assignment: CDR1 LNHNV and CDR2 YYDKDF (reference sequence). The CDR3 protein is CATNNAGDQPQHF. The DNA of the CDR3 is TGTGCCACCAACAATGCAGGGGATCAGCCCCAGCATTTT.

A single count supports this clone. The CDR3 protein is CASSETRLGRDYGYTF. DNA for the CDR3: TGTGCCAGCAGTGAAACTCGACTCGGAAGGGACTATGGCTACACCTTC. V gene TRBV2 combines with J gene TRBJ1-2; D unclear. The CDR3 totals 16 residues. Trimming left V 2 bases short and J 3 bases short, with 16 bases between. Germline CDR1 is SNHLY and CDR2 is FYNNEI.

A few counts support this clone. V usage is TRBV6-1 and J usage is TRBJ2-3, with a weak D call TRBD1 (5 bases). CDR3 length equals 13 residues. Per germline, CDR1 MNHNS and CDR2 SASEGT. The germline V and J ends were trimmed by 8 bases and 2 bases, with 11 bases remaining between them. CDR3 amino acids: CASCRESTDTQYF. Written as DNA, the CDR3 is TGTGCCAGCTGCAGGGAATCCACAGATACGCAGTATTTT.

V and J are TRBV6-1 and TRBJ2-7; tentative D call: TRBD2 (6 bases). CDR1 and CDR2 (germline): MNHNS, SASEGT. The CDR3 covers 13 residues. Trimming pared 7 bases from V and 1 base from J, leaving 11 bases between. The CDR3 DNA sequence: TGTGCCAGCACTAGGGGAGGTTCCTACGAGCAGTACTTC. Translation: CASTRGGSYEQYF.

The chain recombines TRBV27 with TRBJ2-4, with 9 bases matching TRBD2. Germline trimming cut 3 bases from V and 1 base from J; bases unmatched to any gene: 10. The length of the CDR3 is 18 residues. CDR1 MNHEY and CDR2 SMNVEV come from the germline V gene (reference sequence). CDR3 nucleotide sequence: TGTGCCAGCAGTTTTCAGGCGGGAGGGCCGGAGGCCAAAAACATTCAGTACTTC. Its protein is CASSFQAGGPEAKNIQYF.

The genes are TRBV19 and TRBJ2-7; no reliable D call. Germline lookup yields CDR1 LNHDA and CDR2 SQIVND (reference sequence). The ends were cut back, 3 bases at V and 5 bases at J, with 8 bases in the middle. CDR3 length: 12 amino acids. The CDR3 is CASSIHSDEQYF. The CDR3 DNA is TGTGCCAGTAGTATTCATAGTGACGAGCAGTACTTC.

The chain couples TRBV27 to TRBJ2-3; 7 nucleotides align to TRBD2. V shed 3 bases and J 7 bases; nucleotides not matched to a gene: 10. The germline V gene encodes CDR1 MNHEY and CDR2 SMNVEV (reference sequence). This CDR3 is 15 amino acids long. The CDR3 spells CASSFLAGAGNTQYF. The CDR3 DNA reads as TGTGCCAGCAGTTTTTTGGCGGGAGCGGGGAATACGCAGTATTTT.

The rearrangement links TRBV5-1 to TRBJ1-4; D is undetermined. Germline values: CDR1 SGHRS, CDR2 YFSETQ. The CDR3 spans 14 residues. V lost 0 bases, J lost 5 bases, and 8 bases lay in between. Here the CDR3 DNA reads TGCGCCAGCAGCTTGGGGCCGCCGAATGAAAAACTGTTTTTT. Its protein is CASSLGPPNEKLFF.

This rearrangement joins TRBV6-1 to TRBJ1-2, with a possible D match to TRBD1 (6 bases). The V end was cut by 8 bases, the J end by 8 bases, with 18 bases between. The germline V gene has CDR1 MNHNS and CDR2 SASEGT. The CDR3 is made up of 13 amino acids. The chain's CDR3 is CASGRPGAAGYTF. CDR3 coding DNA: TGTGCCAGCGGGAGGCCGGGGGCAGCGGGCTACACCTTC.

This chain joins TRBV2 and TRBJ2-5; 10 bases fit TRBD1. The trim removed 6 bases at V and 5 bases at J, leaving 9 bases unmatched. This CDR3 contains 15 residues. Per the germline V gene, CDR1 is SNHLY and CDR2 is FYNNEI. CDR3 protein: CASRSDRGRGETQYF. The CDR3 bases are TGTGCCAGCAGGTCTGACAGGGGGCGAGGCGAGACCCAGTACTTC.

This clone is medium-sized (0.01 to 0.1%) by share. The chain employs TRBV21-1 and TRBJ2-5; TRBD1 is taken as the D call from the table, unchecked against the DNA. TRBV21-1 is designated a pseudogene. This CDR3 comprises 17 residues. Written as DNA, the CDR3 is TGTGCCAGCATCTCGAGAGCCGGGACAGGGGTAATGGAGACCCAGTACTTC. This translates into CASISRAGTGVMETQYF.